This TCR beta chain was identified during a study of vaccination and CD4 T cells after COVID-19. The J segment lost 3 bases and the V segment lost 6 bases, leaving 6 bases of the junction unmatched. The germline V gene has CDR1 DFQATT and CDR2 SNEGSKA (reference sequence). The CDR3 contains 13 residues. Only a few counts were recorded for this clonotype. Antigen unknown. Treatment defined: approximately nine-day PBMC culture with coronavirus spike peptide pools or control peptides (ViraFEST assay). From the unexposed donor, CD4+ T cells were collected ahead of the COVID-19 pandemic (2011-2018). Oncomine TCR Beta short-read sequencing was applied to DNA from cultured CD4+ T cells. Once CD4+ T cells had been cultured, genomic DNA was extracted from them. Each CDR3 protein is one row after TCRdb ran MiXCR on the PCR reads. Seen here are some 10,000 distinct CDR3 sequences, about 40% observed once, and the top ten hold about 15%.

The TCR originated in a human donor in good health. Sequencing input: CD4+ T cells from blood, cultured in vitro. The chain couples TRBV20-1 to TRBJ1-1; TRBD1 aligns across 8 bases. CDR3 sequence (DNA): TGCAGTGCCTCCGACAGGGGACACACTGAAGCTTTCTTT. This encodes CSASDRGHTEAFF.